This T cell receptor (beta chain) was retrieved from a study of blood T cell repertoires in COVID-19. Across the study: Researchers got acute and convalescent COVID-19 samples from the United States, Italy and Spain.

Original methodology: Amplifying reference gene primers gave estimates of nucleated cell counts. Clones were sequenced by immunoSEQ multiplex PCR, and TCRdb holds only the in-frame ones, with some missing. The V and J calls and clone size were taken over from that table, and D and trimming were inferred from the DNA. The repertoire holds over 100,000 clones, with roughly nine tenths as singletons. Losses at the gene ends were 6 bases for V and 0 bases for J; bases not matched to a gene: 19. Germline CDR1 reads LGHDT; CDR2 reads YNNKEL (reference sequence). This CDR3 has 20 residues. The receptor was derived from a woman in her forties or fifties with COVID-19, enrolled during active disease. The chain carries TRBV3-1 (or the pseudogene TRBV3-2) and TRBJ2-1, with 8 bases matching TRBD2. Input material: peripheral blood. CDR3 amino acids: CASSQTSGGRLFSSYNEQFF. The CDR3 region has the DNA TGTGCCAGCAGTCAAACAAGCGGGGGCCGACTCTTTAGCTCCTACAATGAGCAGTTCTTC.